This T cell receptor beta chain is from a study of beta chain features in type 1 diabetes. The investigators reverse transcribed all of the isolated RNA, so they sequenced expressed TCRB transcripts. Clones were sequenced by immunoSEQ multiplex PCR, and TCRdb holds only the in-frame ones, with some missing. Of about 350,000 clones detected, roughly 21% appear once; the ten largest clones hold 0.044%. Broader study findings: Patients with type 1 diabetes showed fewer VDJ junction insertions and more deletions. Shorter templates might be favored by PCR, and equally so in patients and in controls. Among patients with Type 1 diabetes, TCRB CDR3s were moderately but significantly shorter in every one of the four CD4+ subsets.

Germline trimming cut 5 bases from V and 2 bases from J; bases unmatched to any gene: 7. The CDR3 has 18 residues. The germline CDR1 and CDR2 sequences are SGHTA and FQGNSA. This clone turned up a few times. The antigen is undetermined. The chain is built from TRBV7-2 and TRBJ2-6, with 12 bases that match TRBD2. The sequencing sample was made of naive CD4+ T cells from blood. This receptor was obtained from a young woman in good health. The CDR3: CASSPRLAGEAGANVLTF. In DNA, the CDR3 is TGTGCCAGCAGCCCCCGACTAGCGGGGGAGGCTGGGGCCAACGTCCTGACTTTC.